This entry lists 30 T cell receptor beta chains sequenced from one sample in a study of Ad26.COV2.S vaccination and SARS-CoV-2 variants. Sequenced by immunoSEQ multiplex PCR; TCRdb stores in-frame clones only, minus some. In the table there are about 350,000 clones, 75% to 90% of which are singletons. Treatment defined: around 19 received Ad26.COV2.S at low or high dose, single or two shots; about five received placebo; per-sample allocation not given. Sampling was done on day 63 after the first vaccine or placebo injection. The sample consisted of peripheral blood, taken in a trial of Ad26.COV2.S vaccine versus placebo. All receptors derive from a person between 18 and 59 years old who received the Ad26.COV2.S COVID-19 vaccine or a placebo.

The V gene is TRBV7-9, the J gene TRBJ2-3; D could derive from TRBD1 or TRBD2 (5 bases each). The V end lost 10 bases, the J end lost 5 bases, and 13 bases lay between the germline ends. CDR3 size: 12 residues. Germline V gene data show CDR1 as SEHNR and CDR2 as FQNEAQ (reference sequence). The CDR3 loop is CATKDGGDTQYF. In DNA form, the CDR3 reads TGTGCCACGAAAGATGGGGGAGATACGCAGTATTTT.

The chain recombines TRBV7-3 with TRBJ1-6, with D uncertain. The CDR3 loop spans 14 amino acids. Germline V gives CDR1 SGHTA, CDR2 FQGTGA. The V gene lost 1 base and the J gene lost 8 bases, with 9 bases spanning the gap. In DNA, the CDR3 is TGTGCCAGCAGCTTAATGGACGGGCATTCACCCCTCCACTTT. This encodes CASSLMDGHSPLHF.

This clone was counted a few times. The V and J genes are TRBV7-9 and TRBJ2-7, with D uncertain. This CDR3 has 12 amino acids. In germline, CDR1 is SEHNR, CDR2 FQNEAQ (reference sequence). V lost 4 bases to trimming and J lost 5 bases, with 9 bases between them. The DNA of the CDR3 is TGTGCCAGCAGCTCCCAGGCGGACGAGCAGTACTTC. Its protein product is CASSSQADEQYF.

The J gene is TRBJ1-1, the V gene TRBV11-3; D not certain. The germline V and J ends were trimmed by 1 base and 1 base, with 4 bases remaining between them. The germline CDR1 and CDR2 sequences are SGHNT and YENEEA. CDR3 size: 13 residues. The DNA of the CDR3 is TGTGCCAGCAGCTTAGGAGAGAACACTGAAGCTTTCTTT. This codes for CASSLGENTEAFF.

This sequence joins TRBV18 and TRBJ1-2; the D is unclear. The V gene lost 6 bases and the J gene lost 4 bases, with 18 bases spanning the gap. This CDR3 region has 15 residues. Germline V lookup: CDR1 KGHSH, CDR2 LQKENI. CDR3 bases: TGTGCCAGCTCCTTCGACGGGCTTCTTTCCTATGGCTACACCTTC. Its translation: CASSFDGLLSYGYTF.

This rearrangement joins TRBV5-4 to TRBJ2-7; TRBD1 aligns across 8 bases. The ends lost 4 bases at V and 3 bases at J; junction bases unmatched: 6. CDR1 and CDR2 (germline): SGHNT, YYREEE (reference sequence). The CDR3 loop spans 14 amino acids. The CDR3 here is CASSPDRVGYEQYF. CDR3 in DNA: TGTGCCAGCAGCCCGGACAGGGTAGGCTACGAGCAGTACTTC. The variable domain in full, completed from reference TRBV5-4 and TRBJ2-7, reads ETGVTQSPTHLIKTRGQQVTLRCSSQSGHNTVSWYQQALGQGPQFIFQYYREEENGRGNFPPRFSGLQFPNYSSELNVNALELDDSALYLCASSPDRVGYEQYFGPGTRLTVT.

This clone was counted at least ten times. The rearrangement links TRBV6-5 to TRBJ1-2, with TRBD1 identical over 10 bases. V lost 5 bases to trimming and J lost 4 bases; unmatched junction nucleotides: 7. Germline CDR1 is MNHEY and CDR2 is SVGAGI. The CDR3 runs 15 residues. Here the CDR3 reads CASSHRTGGSYGYTF. CDR3 in DNA: TGTGCCAGCAGTCATAGGACAGGGGGGAGCTATGGCTACACCTTC.

The V gene is TRBV7-9, the J gene TRBJ2-1; 7 positions agree with TRBD2. V lost 3 bases to trimming and J lost 6 bases; unmatched junction nucleotides: 11. CDR3 length: 16 residues. Germline lookup yields CDR1 SEHNR and CDR2 FQNEAQ (reference sequence). The CDR3: CASSLMLGGSPNEQFF. CDR3 DNA sequence: TGTGCCAGCAGCTTGATGCTTGGCGGGAGCCCCAATGAGCAGTTCTTC.

V gene TRBV27 combines with J gene TRBJ2-3; 10 positions agree with TRBD2. J lost 2 bases, V lost 5 bases, and 10 bases had no gene match. The length of the CDR3 is 17 residues. Germline V CDR1 and CDR2: MNHEY, SMNVEV (reference sequence). CDR3 bases: TGTGCCAGCAGTGCCTCTAGCGGGAGTATATACACAGATACGCAGTATTTT. Translated, it gives CASSASSGSIYTDTQYF.

A single count supports this clone. The chain couples TRBV19 to TRBJ2-7, with 9 bases aligning to TRBD2. With 6 bases clipped from V and 0 bases from J, the junction kept 6 bases outside the gene matches. Germline V CDR1 and CDR2: LNHDA, SQIVND (reference sequence). The CDR3 is made up of 15 amino acids. The CDR3 region has the DNA TGTGCCAGTAGCTTTAGCGGGAGTGTCTCCTACGAGCAGTACTTC. It yields the protein CASSFSGSVSYEQYF.

This clone was seen a handful of times. V usage is TRBV4-3 and J usage is TRBJ1-2; TRBD1 matches at 8 bases. Losses at the gene ends were 0 bases for V and 8 bases for J; bases not matched to a gene: 8. The CDR3 spans 15 residues. The germline gives CDR1 LGHNA, CDR2 YSLEER. The CDR3 nucleotides read TGCGCCAGCAGCCAAGATCAGGACAGGGCTTACGGCTACACCTTC. Protein sequence: CASSQDQDRAYGYTF.

This CDR3 reads CASSYSGTSGDNEQFF. DNA for the CDR3: TGTGCCAGCAGTTACTCCGGGACTAGCGGGGACAATGAGCAGTTCTTC. This chain uses TRBV6-2 or TRBV6-3 with TRBJ2-1, with TRBD2 matching 13 bases. Looked up from germline, CDR1 is MNHEY and CDR2 is SVGEGT. The CDR3 has 16 residues. V lost 0 bases and J lost 5; bases outside the gene matches: 1.

This clone has more than one count but fewer than ten. The chain joins TRBV19 to TRBJ2-2; 14 bases match TRBD2. CDR3 size: 17 residues. The V segment lost 5 bases and the J segment 6 bases; nucleotides outside the gene matches: 8. Germline lookup yields CDR1 LNHDA and CDR2 SQIVND (reference sequence). CDR3 residues: CASSLRPGLAGAGELFF. For the CDR3, the DNA is TGTGCCAGTAGTCTCCGACCGGGACTAGCGGGAGCCGGGGAGCTGTTTTTT.

The chain recombines TRBV4-1 with TRBJ2-1; 14 bases match TRBD2. V shed 8 bases and J 8 bases; nucleotides not matched to a gene: 2. This CDR3 contains 13 residues. The germline V gene encodes CDR1 MGHRA and CDR2 YSYEKL. The CDR3 DNA follows: TGCGCCAGCGGACTAGCGGGAGGCGATGAGCAGTTCTTC. Translating it yields CASGLAGGDEQFF.

The genes are TRBV7-2 and TRBJ2-7, with TRBD1 as a possible D gene (5 bases). Germline V CDR1 and CDR2: SGHTA, FQGNSA. Trimming stripped 4 bases from V and 2 bases from J, with 12 bases between. CDR3 length equals 14 residues. CDR3 coding DNA: TGTGCCAGCAGCTGGACGACAGAGCCCTACGAGCAGTACTTC. As protein: CASSWTTEPYEQYF.

J is TRBJ2-1 and V is TRBV7-9; 7 bases are a match to TRBD2. The CDR3 contains 14 residues. V shed 6 bases and J 6 bases; nucleotides not matched to a gene: 8. CDR1 is SEHNR and CDR2 is FQNEAQ in the germline V gene (reference sequence). CDR3 region: CASRKTSVTNEQFF. The DNA for the CDR3 is TGTGCCAGCAGGAAAACTAGCGTGACCAATGAGCAGTTCTTC. Combining the CDR3 with reference TRBV7-9 and TRBJ2-1 gives the whole variable domain DTGVSQNPRHKITKRGQNVTFRCDPISEHNRLYWYRQTLGQGPEFLTYFQNEAQLEKSRLLSDRFSAERPKGSFSTLEIQRTEQGDSAMYLCASRKTSVTNEQFFGPGTRLTVL.

V gene TRBV27 combines with J gene TRBJ1-2; tentatively, D is TRBD1 (5 bases). Between the trimmed V and J ends, which lost 5 bases and 1 base, there was a span of 17 bases. CDR3 length: 16 amino acids. Germline CDR1 and CDR2: MNHEY and SMNVEV (reference sequence). The CDR3: CASSPSAGMINYGYTF. CDR3 nucleotides: TGTGCCAGCAGTCCCTCCGCAGGGATGATTAACTATGGCTACACCTTC.

This sequence joins TRBV6-5 and TRBJ2-7; D is ambiguous. Germline loops: CDR1 MNHEY, CDR2 SVGAGI. The CDR3 totals 11 residues. V was clipped by 8 bases and J by 3 bases, with 8 bases between them. The CDR3 sequence is CASRSVYEQYF. The CDR3 DNA reads TGTGCCAGCCGGTCAGTCTACGAGCAGTACTTC.

This clone was seen more than once but under ten times. The rearrangement uses TRBV5-6 and TRBJ1-6, with D possibly matching TRBD1 (6 bases). In germline, CDR1 is SGHDT, CDR2 YYEEEE. The CDR3 sequence is 15 residues long. The V end was cut by 5 bases, the J end by 6 bases, with 15 bases between. CDR3 sequence (DNA): TGTGCCAGCAGGCGTGGACAGACCCCTAATTCACCCCTCCACTTT. Translated: CASRRGQTPNSPLHF.

The V gene is TRBV7-2, the J gene TRBJ2-7; 14 bases align to TRBD2. The CDR3 has 15 amino acids. V shed 8 bases and J 3 bases; nucleotides not matched to a gene: 6. Germline V gives CDR1 SGHTA, CDR2 FQGNSA. The CDR3 nucleotides read TGTGCCAGCGGAAGGACTAGCGGGGGGCTCTACGAGCAGTACTTC. It translates to CASGRTSGGLYEQYF. Full variable domain (missing parts from reference TRBV7-2 and TRBJ2-7): GAGVSQSPSNKVTEKGKDVELRCDPISGHTALYWYRQSLGQGLEFLIYFQGNSAPDKSGLPSDRFSAERTGGSVSTLTIQRTQQEDSAVYLCASGRTSGGLYEQYFGPGTRLTVT.

In nucleotides, the CDR3 is TGTGCCAGCAGCCGCGGCAAAAGAAACACTGAAGCTTTCTTT. Encoded protein: CASSRGKRNTEAFF. The chain links TRBV6-5 to TRBJ1-1; D not certain. The V gene's germline CDR1 is MNHEY and CDR2 SVGAGI. The germline V and J ends were trimmed by 6 bases and 2 bases, with 13 bases remaining between them. The CDR3 has 14 residues.

V is TRBV10-3 and J is TRBJ2-5, with D tentatively TRBD2 (5 bases). Germline V gene data show CDR1 as ENHRY and CDR2 as SYGVKD. There are 15 residues in the CDR3. The germline V and J ends were trimmed by 3 bases and 1 base, with 12 bases remaining between them. CDR3 in DNA: TGTGCCATCAGTGACGCCGGGGTCCCCCAAGAGACCCAGTACTTC. Translated, it gives CAISDAGVPQETQYF.

In this sample, this clone turned up once. The J gene is TRBJ2-3, the V gene TRBV21-1; the table assigns TRBD2, which was not confirmed against the DNA. TRBV21-1 counts as a pseudogene. This CDR3 comprises 16 residues. The CDR3 nucleotides read TGTGCCAGCAGTATCATAGCGGGAGGCAGCACAGATACGCAGTATTTT. Residues: CASSIIAGGSTDTQYF.

The V and J genes are TRBV7-3 and TRBJ2-1, with 10 bases identical to TRBD2. V gave up 5 bases and J gave up 3 bases; unmatched junction bases: 4. Looked up from germline, CDR1 is SGHTA and CDR2 is FQGTGA. CDR3 length: 15 amino acids. CDR3 coding DNA: TGTGCCAGCAGCGCCGGGACTAGCGACTACAATGAGCAGTTCTTC. This translates into CASSAGTSDYNEQFF.

V gene TRBV9 combines with J gene TRBJ2-3; D is perhaps TRBD1 or TRBD2 (5 bases each). V lost 4 bases, J lost 6 bases, and 18 bases lay in between. The CDR3 has 15 amino acids. The V gene's germline CDR1 is SGDLS and CDR2 YYNGEE. CDR3 sequence: CASSQTGARLDTQYF. CDR3 sequence (DNA): TGTGCCAGCAGCCAAACCGGGGCCCGACTGGATACGCAGTATTTT.

The chain carries TRBV5-4 and TRBJ2-1; 9 nucleotides align to TRBD1. CDR3 size: 13 residues. V gave up 5 bases and J gave up 5 bases; unmatched junction bases: 2. Germline loops: CDR1 SGHNT, CDR2 YYREEE (reference sequence). CDR3 amino acids: CASSRDRDNEQFF. As DNA, the CDR3 is TGTGCCAGCAGTAGGGACAGGGACAATGAGCAGTTCTTC.

The chain carries TRBV28 and TRBJ2-3, with D hard to call. Germline CDR1 is MDHEN and CDR2 is SYDVKM. This CDR3 contains 16 residues. The V end lost 3 bases, the J end lost 0 bases, and 13 bases lay between the germline ends. CDR3 in DNA: TGTGCCAGCAGTTTCAAAGCACTATATAGCACAGATACGCAGTATTTT. Translating it yields CASSFKALYSTDTQYF.

This chain connects TRBV27 to TRBJ1-2, with TRBD1 matching 9 bases. The CDR3 contains 15 residues. The V gene end was trimmed by 5 bases and the J gene end by 5 bases; junction bases not matched to a gene: 9. Germline CDR1 is MNHEY and CDR2 is SMNVEV (reference sequence). The CDR3 region is CASSTQPGTGYGYTF. The DNA of the CDR3 is TGTGCCAGCAGTACCCAACCCGGGACAGGGTATGGCTACACCTTC.

The CDR3 DNA follows: TGTGCCAGCAGCTTCGCAGGGGTGGGTCAGGAAAAACTGTTTTTT. Protein sequence: CASSFAGVGQEKLFF. The rearrangement links TRBV7-2 to TRBJ1-4; D may be TRBD1 (6 bases). The CDR3 runs to 15 residues. Germline V lookup: CDR1 SGHTA, CDR2 FQGNSA. V was trimmed by 3 bases and J by 8 bases, leaving 16 bases between them.

The rearrangement uses TRBV7-2 and TRBJ2-7, with 11 bases matching TRBD2. This CDR3 is built from 15 residues. CDR1 is SGHTA, CDR2 FQGNSA, per germline. The V segment lost 2 bases and the J segment 3 bases; nucleotides outside the gene matches: 3. This chain's CDR3 is CASSLLLAGVYEQYF. In DNA form, the CDR3 reads TGTGCCAGCAGCTTACTACTAGCGGGGGTCTACGAGCAGTACTTC. Full variable domain (remainder filled in from reference TRBV7-2 and TRBJ2-7): GAGVSQSPSNKVTEKGKDVELRCDPISGHTALYWYRQSLGQGLEFLIYFQGNSAPDKSGLPSDRFSAERTGGSVSTLTIQRTQQEDSAVYLCASSLLLAGVYEQYFGPGTRLTVT.